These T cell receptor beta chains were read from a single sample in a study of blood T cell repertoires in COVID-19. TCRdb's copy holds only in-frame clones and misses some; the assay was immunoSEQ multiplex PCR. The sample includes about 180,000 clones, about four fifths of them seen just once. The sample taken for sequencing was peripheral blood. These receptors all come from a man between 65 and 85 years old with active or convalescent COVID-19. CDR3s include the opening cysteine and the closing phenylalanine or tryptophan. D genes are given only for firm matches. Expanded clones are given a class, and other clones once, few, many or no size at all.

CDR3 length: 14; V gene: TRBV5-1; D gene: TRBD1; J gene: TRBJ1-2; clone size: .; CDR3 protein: CASRVGTGGEGYTF; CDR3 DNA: TGCGCCAGCAGGGTAGGGACAGGTGGAGAAGGCTACACCTTC
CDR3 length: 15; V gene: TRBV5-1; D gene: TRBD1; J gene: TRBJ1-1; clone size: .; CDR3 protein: CASSLPQGAGSEAFF; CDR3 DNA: TGCGCCAGCAGCTTACCACAGGGGGCCGGATCTGAAGCTTTCTTT
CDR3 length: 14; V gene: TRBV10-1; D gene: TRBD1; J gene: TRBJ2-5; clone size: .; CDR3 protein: CASSVGRGRETQYF; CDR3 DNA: TGCGCCAGCAGTGTTGGCAGGGGGCGGGAGACCCAGTACTTC
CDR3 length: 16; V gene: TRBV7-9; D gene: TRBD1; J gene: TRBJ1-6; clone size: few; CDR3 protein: CASSFPTGTVNSPLHF; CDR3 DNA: TGTGCCAGCAGCTTCCCCACTGGGACAGTTAATTCACCCCTCCACTTT
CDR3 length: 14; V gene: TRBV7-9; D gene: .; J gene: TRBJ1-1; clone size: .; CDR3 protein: CASQVGNMNTEAFF; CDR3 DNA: TGTGCCAGCCAGGTCGGAAACATGAACACTGAAGCTTTCTTT
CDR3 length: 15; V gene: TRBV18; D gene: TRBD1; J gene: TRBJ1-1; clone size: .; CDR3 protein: CASSPRQGVGTEAFF; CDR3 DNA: TGTGCCAGCTCACCTAGACAGGGGGTAGGTACTGAAGCTTTCTTT
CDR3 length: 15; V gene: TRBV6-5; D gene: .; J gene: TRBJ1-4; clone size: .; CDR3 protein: CASSRGPSTNEKLFF; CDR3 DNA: TGTGCCAGCAGCCGCGGGCCCTCAACTAATGAAAAACTGTTTTTT
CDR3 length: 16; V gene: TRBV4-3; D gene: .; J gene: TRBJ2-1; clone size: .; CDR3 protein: CASSQDRQGFWNEQFF; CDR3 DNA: TGCGCCAGCAGCCAAGATCGCCAGGGATTTTGGAATGAGCAGTTCTTC
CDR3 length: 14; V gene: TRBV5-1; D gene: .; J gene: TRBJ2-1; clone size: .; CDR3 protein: CASSLQRPPNEQFF; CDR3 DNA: TGCGCCAGCAGCTTACAGCGGCCCCCCAATGAGCAGTTCTTC
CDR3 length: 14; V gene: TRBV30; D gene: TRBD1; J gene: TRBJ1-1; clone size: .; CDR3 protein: CAWSWDSMNTEAFF; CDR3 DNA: TGTGCCTGGAGTTGGGACAGTATGAACACTGAAGCTTTCTTT
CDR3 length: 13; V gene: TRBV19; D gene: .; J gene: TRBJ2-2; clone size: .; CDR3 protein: CASRGGVTGELFF; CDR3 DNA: TGTGCCAGTAGAGGGGGGGTGACCGGGGAGCTGTTTTTT
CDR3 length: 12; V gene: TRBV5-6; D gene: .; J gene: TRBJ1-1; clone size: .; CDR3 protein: CASSLATEEAFF; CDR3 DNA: TGTGCCAGCAGCTTGGCGACAGAAGAAGCTTTCTTT
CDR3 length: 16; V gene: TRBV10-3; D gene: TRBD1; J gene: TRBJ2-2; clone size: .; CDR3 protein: CAINEGQGRHTGELFF; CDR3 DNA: TGTGCCATCAATGAGGGACAGGGGCGACACACCGGGGAGCTGTTTTTT
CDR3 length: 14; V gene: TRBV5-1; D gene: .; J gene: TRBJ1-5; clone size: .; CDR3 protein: CASSPDPGNQPQHF; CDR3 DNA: TGCGCCAGCAGCCCAGATCCAGGGAATCAGCCCCAGCATTTT
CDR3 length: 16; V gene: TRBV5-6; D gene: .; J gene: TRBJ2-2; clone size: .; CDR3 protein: CASSLEVRANTGELFF; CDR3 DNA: TGTGCCAGCAGCTTGGAGGTCAGGGCGAACACCGGGGAGCTGTTTTTT
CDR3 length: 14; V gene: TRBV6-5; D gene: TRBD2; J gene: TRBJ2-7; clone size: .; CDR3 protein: CASSYREGSYEQYF; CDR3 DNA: TGTGCCAGCAGTTACAGGGAGGGGTCCTACGAGCAGTACTTC
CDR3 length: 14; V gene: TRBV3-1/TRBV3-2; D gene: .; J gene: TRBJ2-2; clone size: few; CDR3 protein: CASIGPTNTGELFF; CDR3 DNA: TGTGCCAGCATTGGTCCCACAAACACCGGGGAGCTGTTTTTT
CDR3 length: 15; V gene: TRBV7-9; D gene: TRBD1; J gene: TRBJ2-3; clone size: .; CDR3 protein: CASSHRQGSTDTQYF; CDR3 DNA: TGTGCCAGCAGCCATAGACAGGGGAGCACAGATACGCAGTATTTT
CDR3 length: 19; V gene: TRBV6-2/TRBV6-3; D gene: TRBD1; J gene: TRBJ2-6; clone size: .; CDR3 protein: CASSKLPGQGNSGANVLTF; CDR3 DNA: TGTGCCAGCAGTAAACTACCGGGACAGGGTAACTCTGGGGCCAACGTCCTGACTTTC
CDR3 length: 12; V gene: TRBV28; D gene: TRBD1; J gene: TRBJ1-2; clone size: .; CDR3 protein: CASKGGGYGYTF; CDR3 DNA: TGTGCCAGCAAAGGGGGCGGCTATGGCTACACCTTC
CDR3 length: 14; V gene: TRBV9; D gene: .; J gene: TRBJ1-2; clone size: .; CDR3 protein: CASSVGQVTGGYTF; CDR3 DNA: TGTGCCAGCAGCGTAGGTCAGGTTACCGGTGGCTACACCTTC
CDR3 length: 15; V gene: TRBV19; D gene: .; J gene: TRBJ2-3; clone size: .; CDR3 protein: CASSIVTGTPDTQYF; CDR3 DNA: TGTGCCAGTAGTATAGTAACCGGGACTCCCGATACGCAGTATTTT
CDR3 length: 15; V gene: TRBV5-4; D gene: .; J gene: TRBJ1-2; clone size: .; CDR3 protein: CASSSAGAPDYGYTF; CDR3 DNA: TGTGCCAGCAGCTCAGCAGGGGCCCCTGACTATGGCTACACCTTC
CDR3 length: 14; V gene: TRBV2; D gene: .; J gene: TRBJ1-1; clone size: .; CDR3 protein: CASNFRAGLTEAFF; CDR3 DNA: TGTGCCAGCAACTTTAGAGCAGGGCTTACTGAAGCTTTCTTT
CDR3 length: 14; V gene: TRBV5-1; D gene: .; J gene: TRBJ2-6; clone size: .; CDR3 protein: CASSTASGANVLTF; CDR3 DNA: TGCGCCAGCAGTACAGCCTCTGGGGCCAACGTCCTGACTTTC
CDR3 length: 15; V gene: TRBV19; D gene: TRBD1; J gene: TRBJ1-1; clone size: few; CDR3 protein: CASSIAGTGGTEAFF; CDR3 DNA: TGTGCCAGTAGTATAGCCGGGACAGGGGGCACTGAAGCTTTCTTT